This T cell receptor (beta chain) was recovered during a study of blood T cell repertoires in COVID-19. Study background: Some COVID-19 samples were acute and others convalescent; all came from the United States, Italy and Spain.

Source study methods: For nucleated cells, counts were estimated from reference gene primer amplification. Repertoires were generated with immunoSEQ multiplex PCR, while TCRdb's copy carries only in-frame clones and drops some. V and J calls and clone size are those listed in that table; D and trimming were worked out from the DNA. Counted here are under 300,000 clones, approximately 90% occurring once; the ten biggest clones make up approximately 2.2%. Trimming took 3 bases from V and 3 from J, leaving 9 bases between them. The CDR3 runs 14 residues. Germline V gene sequence: CDR1 MNHEY, CDR2 SMNVEV (reference sequence).

Specimen: peripheral blood. The chain is built from TRBV27 and TRBJ1-5; tentative D call: TRBD1 (5 bases). This TCR was recovered from a woman between 35 and 50 years old who had recovered from COVID-19. The CDR3 protein is CASSFSGNNQPQHF. CDR3 DNA sequence: TGTGCCAGCAGTTTTTCAGGGAACAATCAGCCCCAGCATTTT.